This T cell receptor beta chain emerged from a study of shared clonotypes between healthy human individuals. Study conclusions and caveats: Despite large depth, rarefaction showed incomplete sorted-subset sequencing.

Assay: immunoSEQ multiplex PCR; the TCRdb copy retains only in-frame clones and omits some. The sample shows 2,500,000 or so clones, over 85% of them seen only once. Comments on this clone: Its matching antigen is unknown.

Naive CD4+ cells were CD45RA-selected; the remaining cells were memory. Looked up from germline, CDR1 is LGHNA and CDR2 is YNFKEQ. V was pared by 4 bases and J by 2 bases, with 8 bases of the junction left unmatched. The length of the CDR3 is 17 residues. The receptor was derived from a man between 18 and 29 years old in good health. Some clones in this sample may be carry-over from other donors' samples. The V gene is TRBV4-2, the J gene TRBJ2-3; 11 positions match TRBD2. Sequencing was carried out using naive CD4+ T cells from PBMCs. Subset of the sample: CD45RA+ positively selected. Here the CDR3 DNA reads TGTGCCAGCAGCCGGAGCGGGACTAGCGGATTCACAGATACGCAGTATTTT. Protein sequence: CASSRSGTSGFTDTQYF.